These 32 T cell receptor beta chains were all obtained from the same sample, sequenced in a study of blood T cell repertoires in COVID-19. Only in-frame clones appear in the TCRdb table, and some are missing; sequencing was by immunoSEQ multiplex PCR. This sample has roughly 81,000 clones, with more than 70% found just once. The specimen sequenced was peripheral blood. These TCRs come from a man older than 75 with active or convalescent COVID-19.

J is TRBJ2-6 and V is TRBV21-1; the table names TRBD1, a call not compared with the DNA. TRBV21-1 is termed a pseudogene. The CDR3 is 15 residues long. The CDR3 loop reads CASNTTGWGANVLTF. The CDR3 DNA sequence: TGTGCCAGCAACACTACAGGATGGGGGGCCAACGTCCTGACTTTC.

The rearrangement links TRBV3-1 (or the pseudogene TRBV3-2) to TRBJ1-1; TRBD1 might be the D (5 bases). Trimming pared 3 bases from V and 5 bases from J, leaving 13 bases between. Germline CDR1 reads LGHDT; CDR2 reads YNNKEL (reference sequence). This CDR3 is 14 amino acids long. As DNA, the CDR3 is TGTGCCAGCAGCCATAGGAACAGGCCAACTGAAGCTTTCTTT. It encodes CASSHRNRPTEAFF.

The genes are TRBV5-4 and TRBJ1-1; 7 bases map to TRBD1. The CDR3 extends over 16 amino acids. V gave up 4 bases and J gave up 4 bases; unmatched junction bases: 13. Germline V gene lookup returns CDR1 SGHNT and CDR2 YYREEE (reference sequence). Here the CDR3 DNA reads TGTGCCAGCAGCCGACGGGACAGCCCCATGGGCACTGAAGCTTTCTTT. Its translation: CASSRRDSPMGTEAFF. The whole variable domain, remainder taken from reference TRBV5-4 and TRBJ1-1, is ETGVTQSPTHLIKTRGQQVTLRCSSQSGHNTVSWYQQALGQGPQFIFQYYREEENGRGNFPPRFSGLQFPNYSSELNVNALELDDSALYLCASSRRDSPMGTEAFFGQGTRLTVV.

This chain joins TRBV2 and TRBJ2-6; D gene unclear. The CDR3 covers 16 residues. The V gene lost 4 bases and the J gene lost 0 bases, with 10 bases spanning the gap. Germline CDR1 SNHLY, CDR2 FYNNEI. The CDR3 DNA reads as TGTGCCAGCAGTGTTTCAGGCTTCTCTGGGGCCAACGTCCTGACTTTC. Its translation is CASSVSGFSGANVLTF.

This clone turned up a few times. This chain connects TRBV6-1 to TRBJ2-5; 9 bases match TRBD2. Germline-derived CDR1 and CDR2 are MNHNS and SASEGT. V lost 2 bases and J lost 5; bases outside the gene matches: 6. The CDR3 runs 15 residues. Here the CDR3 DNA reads TGTGCCAGCAGTGAAAGCGGGGGGCCGGTGGAGACCCAGTACTTC. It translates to CASSESGGPVETQYF.

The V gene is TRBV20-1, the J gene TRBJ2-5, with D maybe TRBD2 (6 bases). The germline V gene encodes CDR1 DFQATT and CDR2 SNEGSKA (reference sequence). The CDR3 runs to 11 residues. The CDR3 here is CTAEGQETQYF. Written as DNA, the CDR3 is TGCACCGCGGAGGGACAAGAGACCCAGTACTTC.

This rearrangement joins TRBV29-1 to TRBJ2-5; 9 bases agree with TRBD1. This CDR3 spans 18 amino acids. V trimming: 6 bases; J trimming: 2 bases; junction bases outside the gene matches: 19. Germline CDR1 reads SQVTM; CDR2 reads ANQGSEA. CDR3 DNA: TGCAGCGTCAGGGGGCTAGGGACAGGGTTTTCCACGCAAGAGACCCAGTACTTC. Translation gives CSVRGLGTGFSTQETQYF.

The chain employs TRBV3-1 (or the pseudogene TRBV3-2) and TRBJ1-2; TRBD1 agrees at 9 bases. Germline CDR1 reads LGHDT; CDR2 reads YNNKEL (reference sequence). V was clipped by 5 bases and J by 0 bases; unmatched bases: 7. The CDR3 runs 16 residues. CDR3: CASSKGQGEANYGYTF. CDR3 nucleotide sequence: TGTGCCAGCAGCAAGGGACAGGGTGAGGCTAACTATGGCTACACCTTC.

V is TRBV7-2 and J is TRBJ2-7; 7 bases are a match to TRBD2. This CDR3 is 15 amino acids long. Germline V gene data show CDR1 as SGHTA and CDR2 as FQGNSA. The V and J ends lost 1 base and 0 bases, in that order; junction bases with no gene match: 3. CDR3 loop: CASSLGGGSSYEQYF. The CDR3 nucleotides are TGTGCCAGCAGCTTAGGGGGGGGAAGCTCCTACGAGCAGTACTTC.

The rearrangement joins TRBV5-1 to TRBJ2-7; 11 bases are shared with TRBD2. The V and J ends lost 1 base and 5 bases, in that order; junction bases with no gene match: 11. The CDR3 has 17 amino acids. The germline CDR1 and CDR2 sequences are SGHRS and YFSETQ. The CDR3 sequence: CASSLRLAGGSGNEQYF. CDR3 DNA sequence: TGCGCCAGCAGCTTGAGGCTAGCGGGAGGTAGTGGAAACGAGCAGTACTTC.

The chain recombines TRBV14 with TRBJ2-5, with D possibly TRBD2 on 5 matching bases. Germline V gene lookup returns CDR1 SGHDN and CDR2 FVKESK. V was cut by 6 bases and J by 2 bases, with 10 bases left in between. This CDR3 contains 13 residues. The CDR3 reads CASSRGPQETQYF. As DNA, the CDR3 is TGTGCCAGCAGTCGGGGTCCACAAGAGACCCAGTACTTC.

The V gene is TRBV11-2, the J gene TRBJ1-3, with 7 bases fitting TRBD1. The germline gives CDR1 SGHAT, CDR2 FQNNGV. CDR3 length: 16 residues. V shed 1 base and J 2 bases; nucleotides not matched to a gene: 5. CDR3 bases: TGTGCCAGCAGCTTAGGCGAGGGGGCCCCTGGAAACACCATATATTTT. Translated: CASSLGEGAPGNTIYF.

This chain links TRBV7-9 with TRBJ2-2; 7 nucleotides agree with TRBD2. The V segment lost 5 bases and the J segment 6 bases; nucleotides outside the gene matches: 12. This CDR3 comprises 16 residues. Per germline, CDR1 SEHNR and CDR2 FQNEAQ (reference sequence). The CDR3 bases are TGTGCCAGCAGCGGCCGTTTGGCGGGAGAGGCCGGGGAGCTGTTTTTT. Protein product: CASSGRLAGEAGELFF.

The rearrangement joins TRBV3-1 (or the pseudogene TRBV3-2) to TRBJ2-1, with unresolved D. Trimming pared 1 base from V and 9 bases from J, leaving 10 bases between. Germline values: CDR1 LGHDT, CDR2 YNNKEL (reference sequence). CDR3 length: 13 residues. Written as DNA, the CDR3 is TGTGCCAGCAGCCAAGGGAGCGCCGGTGAGCAGTTCTTC. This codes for CASSQGSAGEQFF.

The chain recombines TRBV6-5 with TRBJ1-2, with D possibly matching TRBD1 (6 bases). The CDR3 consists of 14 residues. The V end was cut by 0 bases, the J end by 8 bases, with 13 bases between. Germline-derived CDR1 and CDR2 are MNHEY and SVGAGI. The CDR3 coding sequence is TGTGCCAGCAGTTACTCGAGACAGGACTGGGGCTACACCTTC. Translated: CASSYSRQDWGYTF.

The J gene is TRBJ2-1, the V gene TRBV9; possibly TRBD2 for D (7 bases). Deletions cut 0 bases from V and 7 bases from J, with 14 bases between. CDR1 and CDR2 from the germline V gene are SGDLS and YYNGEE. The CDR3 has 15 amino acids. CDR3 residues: CASSVAGGGGNEQFF. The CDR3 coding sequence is TGTGCCAGCAGCGTAGCTGGGGGGGGCGGGAATGAGCAGTTCTTC.

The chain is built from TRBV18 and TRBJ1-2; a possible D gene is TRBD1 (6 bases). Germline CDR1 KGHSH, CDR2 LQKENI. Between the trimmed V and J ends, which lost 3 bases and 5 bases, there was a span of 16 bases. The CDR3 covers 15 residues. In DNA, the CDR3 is TGTGCCAGCTCACCCATTCCAGGGGACCTGTATGGCTACACCTTC. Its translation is CASSPIPGDLYGYTF.

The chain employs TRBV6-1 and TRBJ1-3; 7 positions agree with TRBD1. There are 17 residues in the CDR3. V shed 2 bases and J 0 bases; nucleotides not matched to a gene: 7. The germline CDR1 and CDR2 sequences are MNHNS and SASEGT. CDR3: CASSEKAGGYSGNTIYF. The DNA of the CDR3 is TGTGCCAGCAGTGAAAAGGCAGGGGGTTACTCTGGAAACACCATATATTTT.

The CDR3, as DNA: TGTGCCTCCTCGTGGACAGGGATGGACACTGAAGCTTTCTTT. Translation gives CASSWTGMDTEAFF. The chain combines TRBV24-1 with TRBJ1-1; TRBD1 matches 8 bases. The junction had 11 bases not matched to a gene; V was cut back by 12 bases and J by 3 bases. CDR3 length equals 14 residues. Germline V gene data show CDR1 as KGHDR and CDR2 as SFDVKD.

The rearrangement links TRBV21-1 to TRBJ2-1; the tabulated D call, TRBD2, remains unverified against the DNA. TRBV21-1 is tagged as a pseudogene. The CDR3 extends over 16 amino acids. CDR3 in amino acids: CARSQSPGSSYNEQFF. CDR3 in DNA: TGTGCCAGGAGTCAAAGCCCTGGGAGCTCCTACAATGAGCAGTTCTTC.

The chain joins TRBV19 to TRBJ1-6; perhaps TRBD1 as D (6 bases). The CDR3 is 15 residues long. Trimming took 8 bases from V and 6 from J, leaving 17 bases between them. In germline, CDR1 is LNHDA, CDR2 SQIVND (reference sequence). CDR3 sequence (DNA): TGTGCCAGTCGGGAAAACAGGGCACTTAATTCACCCCTCCACTTT. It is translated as CASRENRALNSPLHF.

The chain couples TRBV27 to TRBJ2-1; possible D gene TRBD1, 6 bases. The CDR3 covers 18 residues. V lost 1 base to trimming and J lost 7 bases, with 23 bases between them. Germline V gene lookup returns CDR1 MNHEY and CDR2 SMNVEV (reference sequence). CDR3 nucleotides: TGTGCCAGCAGTTTATACTTACAGGGCGAAGGGGAACGAAATGAGCAGTTCTTC. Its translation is CASSLYLQGEGERNEQFF.

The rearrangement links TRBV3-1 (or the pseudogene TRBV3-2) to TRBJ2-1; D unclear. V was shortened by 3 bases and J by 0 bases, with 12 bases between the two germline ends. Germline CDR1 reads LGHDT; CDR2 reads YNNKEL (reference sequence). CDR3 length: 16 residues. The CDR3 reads CASSQALQNSYNEQFF. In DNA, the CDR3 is TGTGCCAGCAGCCAGGCTTTACAGAACTCCTACAATGAGCAGTTCTTC.

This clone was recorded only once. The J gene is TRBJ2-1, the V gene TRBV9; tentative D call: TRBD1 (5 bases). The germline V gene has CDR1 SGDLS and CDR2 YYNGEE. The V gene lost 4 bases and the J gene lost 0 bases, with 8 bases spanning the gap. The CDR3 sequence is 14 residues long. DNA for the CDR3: TGTGCCAGCAGCCCGCAGGGCTCCTACAATGAGCAGTTCTTC. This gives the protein CASSPQGSYNEQFF.

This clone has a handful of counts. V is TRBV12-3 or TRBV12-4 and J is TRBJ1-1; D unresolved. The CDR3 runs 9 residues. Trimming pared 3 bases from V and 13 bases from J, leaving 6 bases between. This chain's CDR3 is CASSFPFFF. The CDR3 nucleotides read TGTGCCAGCAGTTTCCCTTTTTTCTTT.

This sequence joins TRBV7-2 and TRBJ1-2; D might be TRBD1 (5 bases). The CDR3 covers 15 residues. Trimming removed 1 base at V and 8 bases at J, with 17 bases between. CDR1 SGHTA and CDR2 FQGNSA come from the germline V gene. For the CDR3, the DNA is TGTGCCAGCAGCTTAGGGGGCGGAACCCCCCAAGGCTACACCTTC. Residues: CASSLGGGTPQGYTF.

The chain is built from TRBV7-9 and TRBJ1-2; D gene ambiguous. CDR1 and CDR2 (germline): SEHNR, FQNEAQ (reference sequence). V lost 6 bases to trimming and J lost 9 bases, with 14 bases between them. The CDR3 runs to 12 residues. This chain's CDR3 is CASSPLMGSYTF. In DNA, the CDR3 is TGTGCCAGCAGTCCACTAATGGGTAGCTACACCTTC. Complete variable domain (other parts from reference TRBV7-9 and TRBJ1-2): DTGVSQNPRHKITKRGQNVTFRCDPISEHNRLYWYRQTLGQGPEFLTYFQNEAQLEKSRLLSDRFSAERPKGSFSTLEIQRTEQGDSAMYLCASSPLMGSYTFGSGTRLTVV.

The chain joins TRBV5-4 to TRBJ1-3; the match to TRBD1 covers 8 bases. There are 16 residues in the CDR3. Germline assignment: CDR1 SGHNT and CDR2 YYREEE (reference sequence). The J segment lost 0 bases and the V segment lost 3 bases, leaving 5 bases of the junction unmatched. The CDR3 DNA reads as TGTGCCAGCAGCTCGGGACAGGCATTCTCTGGAAACACCATATATTTT. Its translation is CASSSGQAFSGNTIYF.

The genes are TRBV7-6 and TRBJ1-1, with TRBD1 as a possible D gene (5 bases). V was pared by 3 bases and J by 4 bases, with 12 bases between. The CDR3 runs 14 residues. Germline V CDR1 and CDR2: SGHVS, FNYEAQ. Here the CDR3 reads CASSLSQGGTEAFF. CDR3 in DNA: TGTGCCAGCAGCTTGAGTCAGGGAGGCACTGAAGCTTTCTTT.

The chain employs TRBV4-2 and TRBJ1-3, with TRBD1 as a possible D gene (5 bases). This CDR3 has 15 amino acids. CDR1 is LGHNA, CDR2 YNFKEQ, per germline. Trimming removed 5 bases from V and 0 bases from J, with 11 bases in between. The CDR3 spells CASSDLGGSGNTIYF. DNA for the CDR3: TGTGCCAGCAGCGACCTGGGGGGCTCTGGAAACACCATATATTTT.

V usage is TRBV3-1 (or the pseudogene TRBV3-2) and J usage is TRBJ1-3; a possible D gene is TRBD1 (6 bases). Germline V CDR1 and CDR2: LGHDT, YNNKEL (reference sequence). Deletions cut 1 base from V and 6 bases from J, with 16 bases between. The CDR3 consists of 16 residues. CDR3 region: CASSQARGLRSNTIYF. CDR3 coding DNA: TGTGCCAGCAGCCAAGCCAGGGGCCTGAGATCAAACACCATATATTTT.

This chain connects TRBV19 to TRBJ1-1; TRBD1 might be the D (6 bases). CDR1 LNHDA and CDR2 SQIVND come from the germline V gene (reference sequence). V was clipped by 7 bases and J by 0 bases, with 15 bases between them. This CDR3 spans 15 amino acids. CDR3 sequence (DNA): TGTGCCAGTAAGCGGGGCGGGGACATGAACACTGAAGCTTTCTTT. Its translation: CASKRGGDMNTEAFF.